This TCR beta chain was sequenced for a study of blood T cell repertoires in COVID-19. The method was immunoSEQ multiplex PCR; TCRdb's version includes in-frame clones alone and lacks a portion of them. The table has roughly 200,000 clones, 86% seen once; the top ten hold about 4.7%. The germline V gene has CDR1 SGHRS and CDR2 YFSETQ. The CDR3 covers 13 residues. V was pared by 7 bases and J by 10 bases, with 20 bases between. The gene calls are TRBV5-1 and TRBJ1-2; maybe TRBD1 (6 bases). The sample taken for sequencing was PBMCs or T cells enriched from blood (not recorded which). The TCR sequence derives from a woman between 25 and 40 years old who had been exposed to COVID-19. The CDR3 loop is CASGKEGVLDYTF. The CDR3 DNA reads TGCGCCAGCGGCAAAGAGGGGGTATTGGACTACACCTTC.